One T cell receptor (beta chain) is described in this entry. Antigen unknown. The junction and the germline gene differ at one end; a read error may be behind it. TCRdb passed the PCR reads through MiXCR, listing each CDR3 protein once. The top ten clones hold about 0.74% of a sample with a few hundred thousand distinct CDR3 sequences, roughly a quarter of them seen once. The data belong to a study of molecular identifiers for immune sequencing clone quantification. CDR1 is MNHEY, CDR2 SMNVEV, per germline (reference sequence). The CDR3 has 15 amino acids. Using a CD8+CD4-CCR7+CD45RA+ phenotype, naive CD8 T cells were sorted. Notes on the study in general: Highly expanded clone sizes could end up underestimated if a barcode were shared by identical TCR molecules. Jurkat TCR RNA spiked in from one cell reportedly remained identifiable amid approximately 970,000 naive cells.

The chain couples TRBV27 to TRBJ2-1; D is perhaps TRBD1 or TRBD2 (5 bases each). The receptor comes from a human donor in good health. Some libraries in this study had Jurkat cell RNA spiked in. Sequenced: naive CD8+ T cells from blood, with Jurkat cell RNA spiked in. Subset of the sample: FACS-sorted CD8+CD4-CCR7+CD45RA+ naive T cells. The CDR3 here is CACSFVGAINDEQFF. CDR3 bases: TGTGCCTGCAGTTTTGTCGGGGCCATCAATGATGAGCAGTTCTTC.